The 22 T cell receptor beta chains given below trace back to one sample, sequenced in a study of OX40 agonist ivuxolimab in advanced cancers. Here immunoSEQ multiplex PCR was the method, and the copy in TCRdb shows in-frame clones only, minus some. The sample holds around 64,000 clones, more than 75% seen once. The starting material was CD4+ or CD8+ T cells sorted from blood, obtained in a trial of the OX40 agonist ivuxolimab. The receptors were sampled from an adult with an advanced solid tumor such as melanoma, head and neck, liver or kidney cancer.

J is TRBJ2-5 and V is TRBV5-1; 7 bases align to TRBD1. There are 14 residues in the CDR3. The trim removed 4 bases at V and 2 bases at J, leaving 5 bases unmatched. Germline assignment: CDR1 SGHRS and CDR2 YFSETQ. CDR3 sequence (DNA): TGCGCCAGCAGCCGGGACAGTTCTCAAGAGACCCAGTACTTC. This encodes CASSRDSSQETQYF.

For the CDR3, the DNA is TGTGCCAGCAGTCGAGACACCCTTGGCTACTATGGCTACACCTTC. Protein product: CASSRDTLGYYGYTF. The chain employs TRBV6-5 and TRBJ1-2; unclear D gene. Germline CDR1 and CDR2: MNHEY and SVGAGI. The CDR3 loop spans 15 amino acids. The ends were cut back, 5 bases at V and 3 bases at J, with 16 bases in the middle.

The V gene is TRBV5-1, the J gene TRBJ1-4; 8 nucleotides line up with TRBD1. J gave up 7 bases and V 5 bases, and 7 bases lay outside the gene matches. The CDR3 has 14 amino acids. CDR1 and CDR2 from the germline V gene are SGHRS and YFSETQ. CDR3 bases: TGCGCCAGCAGTTACGGACAGGGTTTTGAAAAACTGTTTTTT. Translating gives CASSYGQGFEKLFF.

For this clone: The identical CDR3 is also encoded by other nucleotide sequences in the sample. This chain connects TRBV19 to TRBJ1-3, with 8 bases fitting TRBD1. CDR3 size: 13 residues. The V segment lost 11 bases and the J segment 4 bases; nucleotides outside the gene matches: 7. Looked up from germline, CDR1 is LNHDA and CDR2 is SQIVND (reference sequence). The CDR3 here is CASGQGQGNTIYF. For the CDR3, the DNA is TGTGCCTCCGGACAGGGTCAAGGAAACACCATATATTTT.

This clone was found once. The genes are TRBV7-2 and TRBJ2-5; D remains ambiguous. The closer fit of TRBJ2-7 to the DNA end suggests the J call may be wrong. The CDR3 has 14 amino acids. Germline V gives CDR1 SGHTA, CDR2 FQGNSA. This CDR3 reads CASSPMGLGYEQYF. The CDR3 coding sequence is TGTGCCAGCAGCCCCATGGGGTTAGGCTACGAGCAGTACTTC.

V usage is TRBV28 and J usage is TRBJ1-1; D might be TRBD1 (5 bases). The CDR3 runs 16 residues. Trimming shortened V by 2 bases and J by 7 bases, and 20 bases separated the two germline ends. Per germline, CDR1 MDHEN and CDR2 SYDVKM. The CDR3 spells CASSLRSFAGRREAFF. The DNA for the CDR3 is TGTGCCAGCAGTTTACGGTCCTTTGCAGGGCGGCGTGAAGCTTTCTTT.

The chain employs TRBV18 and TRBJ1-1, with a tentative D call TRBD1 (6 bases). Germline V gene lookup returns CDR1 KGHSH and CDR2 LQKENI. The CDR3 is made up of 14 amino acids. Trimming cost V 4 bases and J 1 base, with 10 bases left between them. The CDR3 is CASSLGHQNTEAFF. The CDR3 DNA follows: TGTGCCAGCTCACTGGGACACCAGAACACTGAAGCTTTCTTT.

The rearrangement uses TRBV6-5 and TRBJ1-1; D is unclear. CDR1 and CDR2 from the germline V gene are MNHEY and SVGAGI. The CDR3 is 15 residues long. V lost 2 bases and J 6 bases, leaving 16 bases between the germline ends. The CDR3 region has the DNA TGTGCCAGCAGTTACGGGTCCTCAATTTCCTCTGAAGCTTTCTTT. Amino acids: CASSYGSSISSEAFF.

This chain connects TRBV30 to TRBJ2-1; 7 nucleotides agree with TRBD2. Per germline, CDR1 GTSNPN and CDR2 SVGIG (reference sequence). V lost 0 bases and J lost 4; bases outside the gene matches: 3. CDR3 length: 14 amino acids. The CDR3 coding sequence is TGTGCCTGGAGTGTCGGGACTACTTACAATGAGCAGTTCTTC. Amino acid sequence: CAWSVGTTYNEQFF.

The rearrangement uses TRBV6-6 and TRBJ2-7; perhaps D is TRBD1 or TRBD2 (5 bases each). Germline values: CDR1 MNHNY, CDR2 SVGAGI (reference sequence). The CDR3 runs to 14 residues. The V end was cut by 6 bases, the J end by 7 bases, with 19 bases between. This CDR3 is CASSPWGSEDEQYF. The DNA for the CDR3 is TGTGCCAGCAGCCCTTGGGGGTCCGAGGATGAGCAGTACTTC.

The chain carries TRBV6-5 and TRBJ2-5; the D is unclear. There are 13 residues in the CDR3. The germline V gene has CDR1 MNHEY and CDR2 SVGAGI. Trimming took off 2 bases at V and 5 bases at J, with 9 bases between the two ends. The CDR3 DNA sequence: TGTGCCAGCAGTTACGGCCAGATTGAGACCCAGTACTTC. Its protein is CASSYGQIETQYF.

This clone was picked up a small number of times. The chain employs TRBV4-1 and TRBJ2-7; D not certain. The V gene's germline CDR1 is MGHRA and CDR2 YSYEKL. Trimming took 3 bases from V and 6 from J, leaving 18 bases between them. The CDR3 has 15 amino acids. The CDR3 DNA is TGCGCCAGCAGCCACGGCAGAAGCCCCGTTTCCGAGCAGTACTTC. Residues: CASSHGRSPVSEQYF.

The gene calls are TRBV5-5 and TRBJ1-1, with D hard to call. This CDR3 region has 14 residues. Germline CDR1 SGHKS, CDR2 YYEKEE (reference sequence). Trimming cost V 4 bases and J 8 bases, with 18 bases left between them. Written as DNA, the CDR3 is TGTGCCAGCAGCGGGGAGGCGGTAGTCAGGGAAGCTTTCTTT. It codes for CASSGEAVVREAFF.

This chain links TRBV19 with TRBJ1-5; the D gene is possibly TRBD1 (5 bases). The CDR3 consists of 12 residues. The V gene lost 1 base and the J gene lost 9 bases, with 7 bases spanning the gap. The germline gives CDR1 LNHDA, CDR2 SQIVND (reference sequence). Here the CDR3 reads CASSIVQGPQHF. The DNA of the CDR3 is TGTGCCAGTAGTATAGTGCAGGGGCCCCAGCATTTT.

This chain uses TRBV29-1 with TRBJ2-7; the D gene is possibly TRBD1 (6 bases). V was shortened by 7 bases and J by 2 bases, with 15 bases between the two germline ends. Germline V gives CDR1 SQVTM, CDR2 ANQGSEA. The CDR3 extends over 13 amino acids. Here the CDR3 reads CSATGTLAYEQYF. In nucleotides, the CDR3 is TGCAGCGCCACAGGGACCCTAGCCTACGAGCAGTACTTC.

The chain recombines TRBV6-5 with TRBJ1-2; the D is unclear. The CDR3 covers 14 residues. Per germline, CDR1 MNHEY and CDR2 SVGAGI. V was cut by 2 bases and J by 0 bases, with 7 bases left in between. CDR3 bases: TGTGCCAGCAGTTACGACCCAGCTAACTATGGCTACACCTTC. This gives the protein CASSYDPANYGYTF.

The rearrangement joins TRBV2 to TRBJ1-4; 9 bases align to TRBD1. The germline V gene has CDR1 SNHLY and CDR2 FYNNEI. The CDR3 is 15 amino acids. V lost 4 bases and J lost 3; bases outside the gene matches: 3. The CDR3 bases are TGTGCCAGCAGTGGACAGGGGGGTCCTAATGAAAAACTGTTTTTT. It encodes CASSGQGGPNEKLFF.

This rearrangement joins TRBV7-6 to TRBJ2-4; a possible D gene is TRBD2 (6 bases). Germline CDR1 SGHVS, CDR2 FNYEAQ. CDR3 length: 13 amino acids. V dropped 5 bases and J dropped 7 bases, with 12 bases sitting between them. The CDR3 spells CASSRGGNNIQYF. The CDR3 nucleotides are TGTGCCAGCAGCAGGGGAGGTAACAACATTCAGTACTTC.

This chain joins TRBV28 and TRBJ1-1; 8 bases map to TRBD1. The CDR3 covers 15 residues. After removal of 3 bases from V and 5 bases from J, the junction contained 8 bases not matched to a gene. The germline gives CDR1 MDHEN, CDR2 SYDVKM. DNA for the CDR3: TGTGCCAGCAGTTTCCCAGGGGGCGTTGGGACTGAAGCTTTCTTT. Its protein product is CASSFPGGVGTEAFF.

The chain's CDR3 is CASSQGFAYTNTGELFF. The CDR3 DNA reads as TGCGCCAGCAGCCAAGGATTTGCTTATACGAACACCGGGGAGCTGTTTTTT. The chain is built from TRBV4-1 and TRBJ2-2; no clear D gene. The CDR3 covers 17 residues. V was cut by 1 base and J by 0 bases, with 12 bases left in between. Germline CDR1 is MGHRA and CDR2 is YSYEKL.

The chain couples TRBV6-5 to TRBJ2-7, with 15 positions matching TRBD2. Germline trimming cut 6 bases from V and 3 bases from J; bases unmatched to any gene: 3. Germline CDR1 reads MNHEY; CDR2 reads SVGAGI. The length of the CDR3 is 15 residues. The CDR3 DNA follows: TGTGCCAGCAGACGGACTAGCGGGAGGGTCTACGAGCAGTACTTC. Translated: CASRRTSGRVYEQYF.

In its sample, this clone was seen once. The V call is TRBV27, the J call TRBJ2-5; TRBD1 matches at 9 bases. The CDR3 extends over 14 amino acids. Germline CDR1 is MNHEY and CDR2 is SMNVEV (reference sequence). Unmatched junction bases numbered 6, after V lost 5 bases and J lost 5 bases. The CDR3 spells CASSPNRGRETQYF. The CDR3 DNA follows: TGTGCCAGCAGTCCAAACAGGGGGCGGGAGACCCAGTACTTC.